The 31 T cell receptor beta chains reported below all come from one sample, sequenced in a study of blood T cell repertoires in COVID-19. Method: immunoSEQ multiplex PCR; TCRdb's copy keeps in-frame clones and lacks some. The data show about 330,000 clones, approximately 88% seen once. Material: peripheral blood. These receptors were collected from a woman between 45 and 65 years old with active or convalescent COVID-19.

This clone was recorded once. The chain carries TRBV6-2 or TRBV6-3 and TRBJ2-1; 14 bases match TRBD2. The CDR3 has 19 residues. The germline gives CDR1 MNHEY, CDR2 SVGEGT. Trimming at V came to 6 bases and at J to 3 bases, leaving 13 bases not matched to a gene. CDR3 protein: CASSPSPGLAGVGYNEQFF. In DNA form, the CDR3 reads TGTGCCAGCAGCCCCTCCCCGGGACTAGCGGGAGTTGGCTACAATGAGCAGTTCTTC.

The V and J genes are TRBV18 and TRBJ1-2, with 10 nucleotides matching TRBD1. After removal of 6 bases from V and 3 bases from J, the junction contained 7 bases not matched to a gene. This CDR3 has 15 amino acids. CDR1 KGHSH and CDR2 LQKENI come from the germline V gene. The CDR3 region is CASSPGTGVDYGYTF. The DNA for the CDR3 is TGTGCCAGCTCTCCCGGGACAGGGGTAGACTATGGCTACACCTTC.

The chain is built from TRBV9 and TRBJ2-2; 7 bases are shared with TRBD1. The V gene end was trimmed by 6 bases and the J gene end by 7 bases; junction bases not matched to a gene: 12. The CDR3 is made up of 15 amino acids. In germline, CDR1 is SGDLS, CDR2 YYNGEE. CDR3 sequence (DNA): TGTGCCAGCACTACCAGGGGGTATGAGAGCGGGGAGCTGTTTTTT. Protein product: CASTTRGYESGELFF.

The chain recombines TRBV28 with TRBJ2-6; 7 nucleotides align to TRBD1. From germline, CDR1 is MDHEN and CDR2 SYDVKM. The V gene end was trimmed by 6 bases and the J gene end by 2 bases; junction bases not matched to a gene: 4. The CDR3 spans 15 residues. This CDR3 is CASSPDRAGANVLTF. The CDR3 DNA reads as TGTGCCAGCAGCCCCGACAGGGCTGGGGCCAACGTCCTGACTTTC.

The rearrangement links TRBV5-5 to TRBJ1-1; TRBD1 is a possible D gene (5 bases). The CDR3 contains 12 residues. Germline CDR1 SGHKS, CDR2 YYEKEE (reference sequence). V was shortened by 2 bases and J by 10 bases, with 12 bases between the two germline ends. CDR3 protein: CASSFPGGVAFF. Written as DNA, the CDR3 is TGTGCCAGCAGCTTCCCCGGGGGGGTAGCTTTCTTT.

This clone was seen just once. The rearrangement links TRBV19 to TRBJ1-5, with D unclear. The CDR3 loop spans 15 amino acids. The V gene's germline CDR1 is LNHDA and CDR2 SQIVND (reference sequence). The ends were cut back, 0 bases at V and 4 bases at J, with 10 bases in the middle. CDR3 protein: CASSIDNGGNQPQHF. The CDR3 bases are TGTGCCAGTAGTATAGATAATGGCGGGAATCAGCCCCAGCATTTT.

This sequence joins TRBV6-2 or TRBV6-3 and TRBJ2-1; 8 bases line up with TRBD2. This CDR3 has 17 residues. Losses at the gene ends were 0 bases for V and 7 bases for J; bases not matched to a gene: 11. Germline V CDR1 and CDR2: MNHEY, SVGEGT. CDR3: CASSYSSRGGPGNEQFF. The CDR3 region has the DNA TGTGCCAGCAGTTACTCGAGTCGGGGGGGCCCAGGAAATGAGCAGTTCTTC.

The rearrangement uses TRBV28 and TRBJ1-2; 12 bases agree with TRBD1. J gave up 8 bases and V 10 bases, and 8 bases lay outside the gene matches. CDR3 length equals 13 residues. Germline CDR1 MDHEN, CDR2 SYDVKM. The CDR3: CATMGQGAGGYTF. As DNA, the CDR3 is TGTGCCACCATGGGACAGGGGGCGGGAGGCTACACCTTC.

The chain employs TRBV2 and TRBJ1-6; 7 bases fit TRBD1. This CDR3 region has 13 residues. V shed 6 bases, J shed 10 bases, and the junction held 6 bases outside the gene matches. Germline CDR1 and CDR2: SNHLY and FYNNEI. CDR3 DNA sequence: TGTGCCAGCAGGGGACAGCCTATGTCACCCCTCCACTTT. Amino acid sequence: CASRGQPMSPLHF.

V and J are TRBV7-8 and TRBJ1-6; D uncertain. Trimming took off 6 bases at V and 7 bases at J, with 13 bases between the two ends. CDR1 SGHVS and CDR2 FQNEAQ come from the germline V gene. CDR3 length: 14 amino acids. The CDR3 loop is CASRPPGGNSPLHF. The CDR3 DNA reads as TGTGCCAGCAGACCGCCGGGAGGGAATTCACCCCTCCACTTT.

The chain joins TRBV18 to TRBJ2-1; unclear D gene. This CDR3 has 16 amino acids. From germline, CDR1 is KGHSH and CDR2 LQKENI. The V and J ends lost 0 bases and 0 bases respectively, with 9 bases between them. CDR3 sequence (DNA): TGTGCCAGCTCACCACCGCTAGGTGGCTCCTACAATGAGCAGTTCTTC. It specifies CASSPPLGGSYNEQFF.

The V gene is TRBV11-2, the J gene TRBJ2-1; the D is unclear. Germline V gene sequence: CDR1 SGHAT, CDR2 FQNNGV. CDR3 length equals 15 residues. The V gene lost 0 bases and the J gene lost 4 bases, with 10 bases spanning the gap. CDR3 sequence (DNA): TGTGCCAGCAGCTTAGATGTGCCTACTTACAATGAGCAGTTCTTC. Its protein is CASSLDVPTYNEQFF.

This clone was seen only once. This chain uses TRBV19 with TRBJ2-3; tentative D call: TRBD1 (5 bases). V was clipped by 9 bases and J by 1 base, with 11 bases between them. Germline V gives CDR1 LNHDA, CDR2 SQIVND (reference sequence). The CDR3 covers 13 residues. Here the CDR3 DNA reads TGTGCCAGCCACAAACAGGGCACAGATACGCAGTATTTT. This codes for CASHKQGTDTQYF.

The V gene is TRBV6-5, the J gene TRBJ1-2; 11 bases are a match to TRBD1. The CDR3 covers 13 residues. Germline loops: CDR1 MNHEY, CDR2 SVGAGI. V lost 5 bases and J lost 8; bases outside the gene matches: 4. CDR3 amino acids: CASSKGTGGGYTF. The CDR3 DNA is TGTGCCAGCAGTAAGGGGACAGGGGGAGGCTACACCTTC.

The genes are TRBV29-1 and TRBJ2-1; tentative D call: TRBD2 (5 bases). The CDR3 totals 12 residues. Per the germline V gene, CDR1 is SQVTM and CDR2 is ANQGSEA. Trimming left V 3 bases short and J 16 bases short, with 19 bases between. The CDR3 is CSVERGPEDIFF. The CDR3, as DNA: TGCAGCGTTGAGAGAGGGCCCGAAGACATTTTCTTC.

The genes are TRBV4-2 and TRBJ2-1; 7 bases fit TRBD2. This CDR3 has 16 residues. Germline assignment: CDR1 LGHNA and CDR2 YNFKEQ. Trimming at V came to 1 base and at J to 0 bases, leaving 3 bases not matched to a gene. The chain's CDR3 is CASSQAREGSYNEQFF. The CDR3 nucleotides are TGTGCCAGCAGCCAAGCAAGGGAGGGCTCCTACAATGAGCAGTTCTTC.

DNA of the CDR3: TGTGCCAGCAGTTTTGGACAGGGTTTTCGTCAGCCCCAGCATTTT. Its translation: CASSFGQGFRQPQHF. The V call is TRBV6-2 or TRBV6-3, the J call TRBJ1-5, with 8 bases that match TRBD1. V shed 4 bases and J 6 bases; nucleotides not matched to a gene: 8. CDR1 is MNHEY and CDR2 is SVGEGT in the germline V gene. The CDR3 covers 15 residues.

V gene TRBV12-3 or TRBV12-4 combines with J gene TRBJ2-1; 7 bases are a match to TRBD1. CDR3 length equals 13 residues. With 5 bases clipped from V and 8 bases from J, the junction kept 6 bases outside the gene matches. The CDR3 DNA follows: TGTGCCAGCAGTACAGGGGTAACATATGAGCAGTTCTTC. Its translation: CASSTGVTYEQFF.

The J gene is TRBJ1-5, the V gene TRBV6-5; D is possibly TRBD1 (5 bases). There are 14 residues in the CDR3. Germline values: CDR1 MNHEY, CDR2 SVGAGI. V lost 4 bases and J 0 bases, leaving 7 bases between the germline ends. In DNA, the CDR3 is TGTGCCAGCAGTTCTGACAGTAGCAATCAGCCCCAGCATTTT. Translation gives CASSSDSSNQPQHF.

This chain links TRBV30 with TRBJ2-1; maybe TRBD2 (6 bases). With 2 bases removed from V and 0 bases from J, the gap between germline ends came to 17 bases. The CDR3 covers 17 residues. Germline lookup yields CDR1 GTSNPN and CDR2 SVGIG (reference sequence). The CDR3 DNA follows: TGTGCCTGGAGTAGACCTCCGGAGGGACGCTCCTACAATGAGCAGTTCTTC. It is translated as CAWSRPPEGRSYNEQFF.

This chain connects TRBV20-1 to TRBJ1-1; TRBD1 matches 7 bases. V gave up 3 bases and J gave up 5 bases; unmatched junction bases: 0. The germline gives CDR1 DFQATT, CDR2 SNEGSKA (reference sequence). The CDR3 contains 11 residues. The CDR3 reads CSARTGTEAFF. CDR3 nucleotides: TGCAGTGCTAGGACAGGGACTGAAGCTTTCTTT.

V usage is TRBV7-3 and J usage is TRBJ2-5, with a possible D match to TRBD2 (5 bases). The CDR3 sequence is 13 residues long. V was pared by 4 bases and J by 1 base, with 7 bases between. The germline V gene encodes CDR1 SGHTA and CDR2 FQGTGA. CDR3 amino acids: CASSSLAQETQYF. CDR3 in DNA: TGTGCCAGCAGCTCTCTAGCCCAAGAGACCCAGTACTTC.

The rearrangement uses TRBV6-2 or TRBV6-3 and TRBJ2-7, with TRBD1 identical over 10 bases. V dropped 5 bases and J dropped 5; count of bases not matched to a gene: 15. The CDR3 loop spans 17 amino acids. The germline V gene has CDR1 MNHEY and CDR2 SVGEGT. The CDR3: CASSPNWGDRGLHEQYF. Written as DNA, the CDR3 is TGTGCCAGCAGTCCCAATTGGGGCGACAGGGGGCTCCACGAGCAGTACTTC.

The gene calls are TRBV10-3 and TRBJ2-3, with a tentative D call TRBD2 (6 bases). The CDR3 loop spans 15 amino acids. V was trimmed by 4 bases and J by 0 bases, leaving 11 bases between them. Per germline, CDR1 ENHRY and CDR2 SYGVKD. The CDR3 region is CAISGRGTSTDTQYF. CDR3 DNA: TGTGCCATCAGTGGCCGGGGGACTAGCACAGATACGCAGTATTTT.

This clone has just a few counts. CDR3 protein: CASSLDGQGSNQPQHF. CDR3 in DNA: TGCGCCAGCAGCTTGGATGGGCAGGGTAGCAATCAGCCCCAGCATTTT. The rearrangement links TRBV5-1 to TRBJ1-5; weak D call: TRBD1 (5 bases). Deletions cut 0 bases from V and 0 bases from J, with 10 bases between. Germline CDR1 reads SGHRS; CDR2 reads YFSETQ. This CDR3 contains 16 residues.

This clone has just one count. DNA of the CDR3: TGTGCCACCAACTTTGGCAATGAGCAGTTCTTC. Translating it yields CATNFGNEQFF. The chain uses TRBV24-1 and TRBJ2-1, with D unresolved. V was clipped by 8 bases and J by 6 bases, with 7 bases between them. Germline-derived CDR1 and CDR2 are KGHDR and SFDVKD. The CDR3 runs 11 residues.

This chain links TRBV25-1 with TRBJ2-5; 8 bases fit TRBD2. V was clipped by 4 bases and J by 5 bases; unmatched bases: 3. CDR3 length: 13 residues. Germline V gene sequence: CDR1 MGHDK, CDR2 SYGVNS. CDR3 sequence reads: CASSAGGGETQYF. Here the CDR3 DNA reads TGTGCCAGCAGTGCGGGAGGGGGGGAGACCCAGTACTTC.

This sequence joins TRBV28 and TRBJ1-1; D gene ambiguous. Germline CDR1 reads MDHEN; CDR2 reads SYDVKM. The CDR3 length is 10 residues. Trimming cost V 5 bases and J 7 bases, with 5 bases left between them. This CDR3 is CASSRYEAFF. For the CDR3, the DNA is TGTGCCAGCAGTCGCTATGAAGCTTTCTTT.

The chain employs TRBV4-3 and TRBJ1-2; D call uncertain. Looked up from germline, CDR1 is LGHNA and CDR2 is YSLEER. Deletions cut 0 bases from V and 4 bases from J, with 12 bases between. The CDR3 is 15 residues long. For the CDR3, the DNA is TGCGCCAGCAGCCAAGATCCCGGGAATGGCTATGGCTACACCTTC. Its protein is CASSQDPGNGYGYTF.

V gene TRBV5-4 combines with J gene TRBJ1-1; 7 positions match TRBD1. The CDR3 is made up of 15 amino acids. Germline values: CDR1 SGHNT, CDR2 YYREEE (reference sequence). J lost 1 base, V lost 0 bases, and 3 bases had no gene match. CDR3 sequence (DNA): TGTGCCAGCAGCTTGGGACAGGGAGAGAACACTGAAGCTTTCTTT. Protein sequence: CASSLGQGENTEAFF.

The chain is built from TRBV7-9 and TRBJ2-7; D possibly corresponds to TRBD2 (5 bases). CDR1 SEHNR and CDR2 FQNEAQ come from the germline V gene (reference sequence). This CDR3 is built from 16 residues. V lost 0 bases and J lost 1, with 13 bases in between. CDR3 sequence: CASSLASGGSSYEQYF. The CDR3 region has the DNA TGTGCCAGCAGCTTAGCCTCGGGCGGGTCGTCCTACGAGCAGTACTTC.